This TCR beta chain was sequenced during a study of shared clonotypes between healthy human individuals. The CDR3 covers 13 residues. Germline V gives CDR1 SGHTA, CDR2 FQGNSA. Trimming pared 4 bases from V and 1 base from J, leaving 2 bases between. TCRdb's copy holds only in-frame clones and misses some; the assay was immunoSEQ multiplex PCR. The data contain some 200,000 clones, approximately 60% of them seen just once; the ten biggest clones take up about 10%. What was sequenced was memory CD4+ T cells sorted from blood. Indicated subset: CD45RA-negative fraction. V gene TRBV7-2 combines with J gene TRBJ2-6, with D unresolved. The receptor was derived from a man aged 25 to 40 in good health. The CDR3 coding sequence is TGTGCCAGCAGCTCGTCTGGGGCCAACGTCCTGACTTTC. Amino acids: CASSSSGANVLTF.